The 6 T cell receptor beta chains listed next were all sequenced from one sample in a study of shared clonotypes between healthy human individuals. Libraries were prepared by immunoSEQ multiplex PCR; TCRdb keeps only in-frame clonotypes and omits some of them. The data hold more than 2,000,000 clones, with around 90% observed a single time. What was sequenced was naive CD4+ T cells sorted from blood. Subset noted: CD45RA+ positively selected. These receptors were collected from a man aged 18 to 30 in good health.

The rearrangement uses TRBV5-4 and TRBJ2-3; 7 bases align to TRBD1. The trim removed 2 bases at V and 2 bases at J, leaving 5 bases unmatched. This CDR3 has 15 amino acids. Germline values: CDR1 SGHNT, CDR2 YYREEE (reference sequence). The CDR3 here is CASSLSQGYTDTQYF. The CDR3 DNA sequence: TGTGCCAGCAGCTTATCACAGGGGTACACAGATACGCAGTATTTT.

The J gene is TRBJ2-7, the V gene TRBV10-3; TRBD2 matches 11 bases. CDR1 and CDR2 (germline): ENHRY, SYGVKD. The CDR3 has 13 amino acids. V trimming: 4 bases; J trimming: 9 bases; junction bases outside the gene matches: 5. The CDR3 nucleotides are TGTGCCATCAGTGCGGGACTAGCGGATTTGCAGTACTTC. Its translation: CAISAGLADLQYF.

The V and J genes are TRBV10-3 and TRBJ1-3, with a weak D call TRBD1 (6 bases). Germline V gives CDR1 ENHRY, CDR2 SYGVKD. Trimming left V 10 bases short and J 0 bases short, with 25 bases between. The CDR3 is made up of 18 amino acids. The DNA for the CDR3 is TGTGCCACAAGCTGGGGGCCGGGCGCTGGGGGCTCTGGAAACACCATATATTTT. It specifies CATSWGPGAGGSGNTIYF.

The rearrangement uses TRBV19 and TRBJ1-2; D remains ambiguous. From germline, CDR1 is LNHDA and CDR2 SQIVND (reference sequence). Trimming took 4 bases from V and 5 from J, leaving 14 bases between them. This CDR3 comprises 14 residues. CDR3 DNA: TGTGCCAGTAGTAATCAGGCCGGTCCTTATGGCTACACCTTC. Amino acids: CASSNQAGPYGYTF.

This clone has a single count. The sample holds other DNA sequences that translate to the same CDR3. The chain carries TRBV18 and TRBJ2-5; no definite D call. Germline CDR1 reads KGHSH; CDR2 reads LQKENI. The CDR3 extends over 13 amino acids. The germline V and J ends were trimmed by 2 bases and 3 bases, with 7 bases remaining between them. The CDR3 DNA reads TGTGCCAGCTCACCAAAGGTGGAAGAGACCCAGTACTTC. Its translation: CASSPKVEETQYF.

This CDR3 reads CASPGTGTRDGYTF. CDR3 nucleotides: TGTGCCAGCCCCGGGACAGGCACTAGGGATGGCTACACCTTC. J is TRBJ1-2 and V is TRBV6-1; 8 bases fit TRBD1. The CDR3 length is 14 residues. Germline loops: CDR1 MNHNS, CDR2 SASEGT. With V trimmed by 8 bases and J by 6 bases, 11 bases remained unmatched.